This T cell receptor beta chain derives from a study of T-cell memory formation after mild COVID-19. The CDR3 is 12 amino acids. MiXCR, run by TCRdb on the 5' RACE reads, gives a single entry per CDR3 protein. The repertoire holds 130,000 to 150,000 distinct CDR3 sequences, with 6% as singletons. The sample holds a few counts of this clonotype. The receptor comes from an adult woman who had mild COVID-19 (a few samples of this study predate the infection). Cell type and time point are not known. Input material: PBMCs or a T cell subset sorted from them (not recorded which). The chain combines TRBV21-1 with TRBJ1-2; the table calls TRBD1, which could not be checked here. TRBV21-1 is a listed pseudogene. DNA for the CDR3: TGTGCCAGTTCAGGGGCTTACTATGGCTACACCTTC. This translates into CASSGAYYGYTF.